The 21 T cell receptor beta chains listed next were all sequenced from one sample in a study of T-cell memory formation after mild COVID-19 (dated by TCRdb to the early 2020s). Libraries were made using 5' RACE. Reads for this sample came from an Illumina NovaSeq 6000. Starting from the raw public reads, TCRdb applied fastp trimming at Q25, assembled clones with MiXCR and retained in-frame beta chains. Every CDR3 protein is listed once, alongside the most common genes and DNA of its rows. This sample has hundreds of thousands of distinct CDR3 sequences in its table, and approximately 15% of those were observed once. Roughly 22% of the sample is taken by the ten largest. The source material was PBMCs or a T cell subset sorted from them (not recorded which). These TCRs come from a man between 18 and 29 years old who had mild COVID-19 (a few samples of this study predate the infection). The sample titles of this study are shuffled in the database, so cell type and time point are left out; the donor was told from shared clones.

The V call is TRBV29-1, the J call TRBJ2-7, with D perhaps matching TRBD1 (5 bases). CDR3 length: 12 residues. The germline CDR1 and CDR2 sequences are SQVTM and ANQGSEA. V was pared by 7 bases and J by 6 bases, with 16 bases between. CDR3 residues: CSASRAGGEQYV. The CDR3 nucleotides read TGCAGCGCGAGCAGGGCAGGTGGCGAGCAGTACGTC.

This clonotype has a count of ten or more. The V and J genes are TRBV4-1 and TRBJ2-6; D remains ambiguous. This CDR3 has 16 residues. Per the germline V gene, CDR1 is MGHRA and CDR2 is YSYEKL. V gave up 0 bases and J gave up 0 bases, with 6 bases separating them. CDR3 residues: CASSQDTYSGANVLTF. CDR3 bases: TGCGCCAGCAGCCAAGATACCTACTCTGGGGCCAACGTCCTGACTTTC.

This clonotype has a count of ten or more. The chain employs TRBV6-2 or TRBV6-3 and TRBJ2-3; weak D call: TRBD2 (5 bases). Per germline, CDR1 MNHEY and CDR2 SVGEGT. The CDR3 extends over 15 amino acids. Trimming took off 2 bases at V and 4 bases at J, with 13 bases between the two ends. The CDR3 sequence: CASSYRGQEADTQYF. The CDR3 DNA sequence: TGTGCCAGCAGTTACAGAGGCCAGGAGGCAGATACGCAGTATTTT.

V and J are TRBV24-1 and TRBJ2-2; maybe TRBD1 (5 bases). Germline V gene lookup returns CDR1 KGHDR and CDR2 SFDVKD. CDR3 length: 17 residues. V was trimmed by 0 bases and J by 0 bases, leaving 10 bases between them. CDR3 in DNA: TGTGCCACCAGTGATTTGAGGGGCCCTACGAACACCGGGGAGCTGTTTTTT. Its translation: CATSDLRGPTNTGELFF.

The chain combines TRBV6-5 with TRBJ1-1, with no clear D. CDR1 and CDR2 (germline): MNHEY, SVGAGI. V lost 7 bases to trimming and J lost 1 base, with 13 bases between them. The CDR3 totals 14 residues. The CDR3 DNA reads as TGTGCCAGCACTACCCCACTGGGGAACACTGAAGCTTTCTTT. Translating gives CASTTPLGNTEAFF.

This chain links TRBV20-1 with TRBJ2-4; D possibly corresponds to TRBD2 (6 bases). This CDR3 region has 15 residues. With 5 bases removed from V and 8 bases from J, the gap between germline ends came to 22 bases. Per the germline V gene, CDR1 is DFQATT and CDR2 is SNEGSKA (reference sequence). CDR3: CSAGELLGTLYIQYF. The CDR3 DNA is TGCAGTGCTGGGGAGTTACTAGGGACTCTCTACATTCAGTACTTC.

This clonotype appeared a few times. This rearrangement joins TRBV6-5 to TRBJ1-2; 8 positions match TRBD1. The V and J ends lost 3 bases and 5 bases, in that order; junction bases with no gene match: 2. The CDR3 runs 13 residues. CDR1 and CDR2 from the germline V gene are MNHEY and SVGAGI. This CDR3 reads CASSYYRGYGYTF. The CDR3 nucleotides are TGTGCCAGCAGTTATTACAGGGGGTATGGCTACACCTTC.

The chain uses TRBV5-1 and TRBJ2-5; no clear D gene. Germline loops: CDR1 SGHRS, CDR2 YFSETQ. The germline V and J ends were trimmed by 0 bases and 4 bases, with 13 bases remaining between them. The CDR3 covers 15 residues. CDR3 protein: CASSLGVGPRETQYF. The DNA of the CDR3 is TGCGCCAGCAGCTTGGGTGTAGGCCCGAGAGAGACCCAGTACTTC.

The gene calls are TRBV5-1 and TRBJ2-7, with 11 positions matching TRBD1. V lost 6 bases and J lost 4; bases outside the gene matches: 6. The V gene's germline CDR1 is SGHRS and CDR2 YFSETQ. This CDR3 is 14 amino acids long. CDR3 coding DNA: TGCGCCAGCACCCGGGACAGGGGGGGATACGAGCAGTACTTC. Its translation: CASTRDRGGYEQYF. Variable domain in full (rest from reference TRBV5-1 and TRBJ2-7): KAGVTQTPRYLIKTRGQQVTLSCSPISGHRSVSWYQQTPGQGLQFLFEYFSETQRNKGNFPGRFSGRQFSNSRSEMNVSTLELGDSALYLCASTRDRGGYEQYFGPGTRLTVT.

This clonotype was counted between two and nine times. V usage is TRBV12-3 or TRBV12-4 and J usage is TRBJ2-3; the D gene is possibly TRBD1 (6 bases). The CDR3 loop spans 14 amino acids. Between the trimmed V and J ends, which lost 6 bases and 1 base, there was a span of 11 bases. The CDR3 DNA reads TGTGCCAGCAGGTCGACAGGCGGCACAGATACGCAGTATTTT. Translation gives CASRSTGGTDTQYF.

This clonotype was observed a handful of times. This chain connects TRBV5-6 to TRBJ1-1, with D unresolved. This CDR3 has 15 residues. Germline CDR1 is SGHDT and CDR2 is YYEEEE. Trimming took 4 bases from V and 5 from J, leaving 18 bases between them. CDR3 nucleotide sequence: TGTGCCAGCAGCAGTAGCGCGGGAGTGATGACTGAAGCTTTCTTT. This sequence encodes CASSSSAGVMTEAFF.

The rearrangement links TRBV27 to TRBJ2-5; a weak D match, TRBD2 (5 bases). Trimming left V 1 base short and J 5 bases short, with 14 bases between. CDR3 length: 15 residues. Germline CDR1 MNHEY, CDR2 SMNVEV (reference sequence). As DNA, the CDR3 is TGTGCCAGCAGTTTATGGGGAATTGGGGAGGAGACCCAGTACTTC. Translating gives CASSLWGIGEETQYF.

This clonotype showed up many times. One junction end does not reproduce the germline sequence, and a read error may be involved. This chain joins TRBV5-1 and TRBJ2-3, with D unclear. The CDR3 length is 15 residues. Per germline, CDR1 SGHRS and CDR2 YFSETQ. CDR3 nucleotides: TGTGCCAGCAGCTTAGGACGAGGAGGCACAGATACGCAGTATTTT. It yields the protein CASSLGRGGTDTQYF.

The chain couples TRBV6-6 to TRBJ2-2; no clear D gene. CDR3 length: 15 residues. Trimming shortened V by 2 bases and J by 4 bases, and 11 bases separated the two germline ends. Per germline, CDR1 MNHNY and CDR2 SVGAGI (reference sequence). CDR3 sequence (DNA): TGTGCCAGCAGTTACGCGGTACCGGGCACCGGGGAGCTGTTTTTT. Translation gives CASSYAVPGTGELFF.

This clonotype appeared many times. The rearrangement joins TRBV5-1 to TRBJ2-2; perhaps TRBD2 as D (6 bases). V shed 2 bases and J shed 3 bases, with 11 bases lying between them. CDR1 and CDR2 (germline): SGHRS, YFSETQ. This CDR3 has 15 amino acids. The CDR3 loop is CASSLAGSHTGELFF. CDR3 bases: TGCGCCAGCAGCTTAGCGGGTTCTCACACCGGGGAGCTGTTTTTT.

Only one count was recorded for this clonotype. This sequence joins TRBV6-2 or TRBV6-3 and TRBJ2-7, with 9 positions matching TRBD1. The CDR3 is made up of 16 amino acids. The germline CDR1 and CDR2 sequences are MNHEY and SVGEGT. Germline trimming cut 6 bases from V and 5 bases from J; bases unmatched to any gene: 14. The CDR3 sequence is CASRRETGQGQHEQYF. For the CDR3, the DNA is TGTGCCAGCAGGAGAGAGACCGGACAGGGGCAGCACGAGCAGTACTTC.

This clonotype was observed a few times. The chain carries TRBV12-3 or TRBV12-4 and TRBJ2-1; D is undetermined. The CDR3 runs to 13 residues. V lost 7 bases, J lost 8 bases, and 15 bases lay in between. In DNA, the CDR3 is TGTGCCAGCATCGGACGGACCACCTATGAGCAGTTCTTC. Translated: CASIGRTTYEQFF.

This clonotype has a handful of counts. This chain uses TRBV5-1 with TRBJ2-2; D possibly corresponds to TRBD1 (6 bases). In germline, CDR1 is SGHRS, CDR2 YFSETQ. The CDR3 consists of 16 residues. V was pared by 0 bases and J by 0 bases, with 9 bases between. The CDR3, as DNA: TGCGCCAGCAGCTTGGTAGGGACACCGAACACCGGGGAGCTGTTTTTT. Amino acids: CASSLVGTPNTGELFF. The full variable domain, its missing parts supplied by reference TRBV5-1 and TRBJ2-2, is KAGVTQTPRYLIKTRGQQVTLSCSPISGHRSVSWYQQTPGQGLQFLFEYFSETQRNKGNFPGRFSGRQFSNSRSEMNVSTLELGDSALYLCASSLVGTPNTGELFFGEGSRLTVL.

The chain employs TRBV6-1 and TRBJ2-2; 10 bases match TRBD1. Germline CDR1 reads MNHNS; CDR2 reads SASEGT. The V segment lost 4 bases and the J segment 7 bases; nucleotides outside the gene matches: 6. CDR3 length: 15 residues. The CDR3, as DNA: TGTGCCAGCAGTGCCGGGACAGGGGTTTACGGGGAGCTGTTTTTT. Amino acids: CASSAGTGVYGELFF.

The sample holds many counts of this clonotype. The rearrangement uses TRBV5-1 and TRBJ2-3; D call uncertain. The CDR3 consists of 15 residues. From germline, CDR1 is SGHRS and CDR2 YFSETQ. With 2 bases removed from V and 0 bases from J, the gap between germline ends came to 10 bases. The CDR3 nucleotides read TGCGCCAGCAGCTTCTGGGGAAGTAGCACAGATACGCAGTATTTT. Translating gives CASSFWGSSTDTQYF.

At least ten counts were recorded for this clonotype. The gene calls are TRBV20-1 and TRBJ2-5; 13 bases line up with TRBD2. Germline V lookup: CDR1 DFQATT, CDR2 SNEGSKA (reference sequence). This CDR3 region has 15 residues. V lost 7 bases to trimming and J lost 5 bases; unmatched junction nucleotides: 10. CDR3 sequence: CSVSRLAGGQETQYF. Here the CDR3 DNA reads TGCAGTGTCAGCCGACTAGCGGGGGGCCAGGAGACCCAGTACTTC.